The rows below give T cell receptor beta chains drawn from one sample of a study of OX40 agonist ivuxolimab in advanced cancers. Using immunoSEQ multiplex PCR, the repertoire was profiled, and TCRdb retains in-frame clones only, with some absent. The repertoire holds around 27,000 clones, with less than 90% as singletons. The sequencing here drew on CD4+ or CD8+ T cells sorted from blood, taken in a trial of the OX40 agonist ivuxolimab. The source of these receptors is an adult with an advanced solid tumor such as melanoma, head and neck, liver or kidney cancer. Both conserved end residues are part of each CDR3. The D gene is left open where the match is weak. Size is stated for part of the rows, as once, few or many counts, or as a class when the clone is expanded.

NA,TRBV5-4,NA,TRBJ2-7,CASSFRGEIYEQYF,TGTGCCAGCAGCTTTAGAGGGGAGATTTACGAGCAGTACTTC
NA,TRBV6-5,NA,TRBJ1-5,CASSYSRGGQPQHF,TGTGCCAGCAGTTACTCGAGGGGTGGTCAGCCCCAGCATTTT
NA,TRBV7-3,NA,TRBJ2-3,CASSGGASTDTQYF,TGTGCCAGCAGCGGGGGGGCCAGCACAGATACGCAGTATTTT
few,TRBV30,NA,TRBJ1-2,CAWSVRGGALGYTF,TGTGCCTGGAGTGTAAGGGGCGGAGCCCTAGGCTACACCTTC
NA,TRBV11-2,TRBD2,TRBJ2-1,CASSLAGGDNEQFF,TGTGCCAGCAGCTTAGCGGGAGGGGACAATGAGCAGTTCTTC
NA,TRBV7-6,NA,TRBJ2-3,CASSLGEAQMAQYF,TGTGCCAGCAGCTTAGGGGAGGCACAGATGGCGCAGTATTTT
NA,TRBV28,TRBD2,TRBJ2-1,CASFSGGGNEQFF,TGTGCCAGCTTTAGCGGGGGGGGGAATGAGCAGTTCTTC
medium-sized,TRBV4-2,TRBD2,TRBJ2-3,CASSQVEASGPDTQYF,TGTGCCAGCAGCCAAGTTGAGGCTAGCGGGCCGGATACGCAGTATTTT
few,TRBV27,NA,TRBJ1-2,CASSLGDGPEGYTF,TGTGCCAGCAGTTTGGGGGACGGACCCGAGGGCTACACCTTC
NA,TRBV4-1,NA,TRBJ2-7,CASSLRTWPSEQYF,TGCGCCAGCAGCCTTCGGACCTGGCCCTCCGAGCAGTACTTC
NA,TRBV4-2,TRBD1,TRBJ1-2,CASSQSGQGAASYGYTF,TGTGCCAGCAGCCAGAGTGGACAGGGGGCCGCTAGCTATGGCTACACCTTC
NA,TRBV4-1,NA,TRBJ1-3,CASSQTLYSGNTIYF,TGCGCCAGCAGCCAAACACTTTACTCTGGAAACACCATATATTTT
NA,TRBV7-3,TRBD1,TRBJ2-1,CASSSQGADEQFF,TGTGCCAGCAGCTCCCAGGGGGCCGATGAGCAGTTCTTC
NA,TRBV9,TRBD2,TRBJ2-3,CASSVGLAGADTQYF,TGTGCCAGCAGCGTAGGACTAGCGGGGGCAGATACGCAGTATTTT
NA,TRBV27,TRBD2,TRBJ2-1,CASSLGLAVYNEQFF,TGTGCCAGCAGTTTGGGACTAGCGGTCTACAATGAGCAGTTCTTC
NA,TRBV28,TRBD1,TRBJ2-1,CASIGTGGWGNEQFF,TGTGCCAGCATTGGGACAGGGGGCTGGGGAAATGAGCAGTTCTTC
NA,TRBV4-1,NA,TRBJ1-5,CASSQLTIPSDQPQHF,TGCGCCAGCAGCCAGTTGACTATCCCCAGCGATCAGCCCCAGCATTTT
once,TRBV7-9,TRBD2,TRBJ2-5,CASSLAGSGGHVETQYF,TGTGCCAGCAGCTTAGCGGGAAGCGGGGGGCATGTGGAGACCCAGTACTTC
NA,TRBV19,NA,TRBJ1-1,CASSIGVFGEAFF,TGTGCCAGTAGTATAGGGGTTTTTGGTGAAGCTTTCTTT
NA,TRBV5-1,NA,TRBJ2-7,CASSFSGSPYEQYF,TGCGCCAGCAGCTTTAGTGGGTCCCCCTACGAGCAGTACTTC
NA,TRBV7-6,NA,TRBJ2-7,CASSLRPAKDEQYF,TGTGCCAGCAGCTTACGCCCGGCTAAGGACGAGCAGTACTTC
few,TRBV19,NA,TRBJ1-1,CASSMGAEAFF,TGTGCCAGTAGTATGGGGGCTGAAGCTTTCTTT
NA,TRBV9,TRBD1,TRBJ1-2,CASSARDRDTYGYTF,TGTGCCAGCAGCGCCCGGGACAGGGATACCTATGGCTACACCTTC
NA,TRBV9,TRBD1,TRBJ1-1,CASSEGQAYTEAFF,TGTGCCAGCAGCGAAGGACAGGCCTACACTGAAGCTTTCTTT
NA,TRBV27,TRBD1,TRBJ2-7,CASSLSADRGLYEQYF,TGTGCCAGCAGTTTATCGGCGGACAGGGGACTCTACGAGCAGTACTTC
NA,TRBV2,TRBD2,TRBJ2-1,CASNSPGTSGINEQFF,TGTGCCAGCAATTCGCCCGGGACTAGCGGGATCAATGAGCAGTTCTTC
NA,TRBV27,NA,TRBJ2-3,CASSTGNTQYF,TGTGCCAGCAGCACGGGAAATACGCAGTATTTT